This T cell receptor (beta chain) originates from a study of cytomegalovirus exposure and HLA in healthy donors. For the study at large: Ancestry clustering placed 81% of approximately 370 genotyped donors in the Caucasian-associated cluster.

To note about this clone: Its target is unknown.

This CDR3 has 14 amino acids. CDR1 is MGHRA and CDR2 is YSYEKL in the germline V gene. V dropped 4 bases and J dropped 5 bases, with 14 bases sitting between them. The PCR contained 60 Vbeta and 13 Jbeta primers. Sequenced by immunoSEQ multiplex PCR; TCRdb stores in-frame clones only, minus some. The sample consists of around 170,000 clones, 76% of them appearing once. Study results and caveats: Generally TCR sequences proved uncommon, though certain public TCRs appeared in numerous donors.

The chain employs TRBV4-1 and TRBJ2-5; weak D call: TRBD2 (6 bases). The source is a woman in her 30s in good health and CMV-seropositive. The sequencing input was PBMCs. CDR3 DNA: TGCGCCAGCAGCCCCTTGTGGGGGGAGGAGACCCAGTACTTC. Its protein is CASSPLWGEETQYF.